These T cell receptor beta chains were read from a single sample in a study of blood T cell repertoires in COVID-19. The repertoire was sequenced with immunoSEQ multiplex PCR; TCRdb's copy has only in-frame clones and lacks some. The sample gives 43,000 or so clones, 87% of which show up once; 15% is in the top ten. Sequencing was carried out using peripheral blood. These receptors were taken from a man between 60 and 75 years old with active COVID-19. The CDR3 runs from the conserved cysteine through the conserved F or W. A D gene is named only where the DNA matches it firmly. Expanded clones are given a class, and other clones once, few, many or no size at all.

v_call	clone_size	j_call	d_call	cdr3_nt	cdr3_aa
TRBV11-2	.	TRBJ2-3	.	TGTGCCAGCAGCTTCGGGGGTACGCAGTATTTT	CASSFGGTQYF
TRBV28	once	TRBJ1-1	.	TGTGCCAGCATTTACGGGGTTGAAGCTTTCTTT	CASIYGVEAFF
TRBV7-8	.	TRBJ1-4	TRBD1	TGTGCCAGCAGCTTAGTGACAGGGGGCGATGAAAAACTGTTTTTT	CASSLVTGGDEKLFF
TRBV19	.	TRBJ2-6	.	TGTGCCAGTACCCCTGTGGGGGCCAACGTCCTGACTTTC	CASTPVGANVLTF
TRBV2	.	TRBJ2-7	.	TGTGCCAGCGGCCCCCGGGGATACGAGCAGTACTTC	CASGPRGYEQYF
TRBV6-4	.	TRBJ1-5	.	TGTGCCAGCAGTTCGACAGTCAATCAGCCCCAGCATTTT	CASSSTVNQPQHF
TRBV28	.	TRBJ2-7	.	TGTGCCAGCAGTCAGACAGGAAACCGCTTCGAGCAGTACTTC	CASSQTGNRFEQYF
TRBV5-8	.	TRBJ2-7	.	TGTGCCAGCAGCTTGCACCCCAGAAGCTCCTACGAGCAGTACTTC	CASSLHPRSSYEQYF
TRBV7-9	.	TRBJ2-1	TRBD2	TGTGCCAGCAGACCAGGGACTAGCGGGTCTAACTCCTACAATGAGCAGTTCTTC	CASRPGTSGSNSYNEQFF
TRBV5-1	.	TRBJ2-7	.	TGCGCCAGCAGCTTGGGGGACAAACCCTACGAGCAGTACTTC	CASSLGDKPYEQYF
TRBV5-1	.	TRBJ2-7	.	TGCGCCAGCAGCTTAAATTATTATAGACGGGGAAGCTCCTACGAGCAGTACTTC	CASSLNYYRRGSSYEQYF
TRBV10-3	.	TRBJ1-2	TRBD1	TGTGCCATCAGTGGGGGACAGGGGTATGGCTACACCTTC	CAISGGQGYGYTF
TRBV6-5	once	TRBJ1-6	.	TGTGCCAGCAGTCCACAGTTTTCACCCCTCCACTTT	CASSPQFSPLHF
TRBV27	.	TRBJ2-6	.	TGTGCCAGCAGTTTATGGGGGGTAGGGGCTGGGGCCAACGTCCTGACTTTC	CASSLWGVGAGANVLTF
TRBV2	.	TRBJ2-2	TRBD2	TGTGCCAGCAGTGCCCTATCTAGCGGGACCGCCGGGGAGCTGTTTTTT	CASSALSSGTAGELFF
TRBV28	.	TRBJ1-3	.	TGTGCCAGCAGCACAGGCCAGCCTGGAAACACCATATATTTT	CASSTGQPGNTIYF
TRBV7-2	.	TRBJ2-1	TRBD1	TGTGCCAGCAGCTTCGACAGGGCACAGTTCTTC	CASSFDRAQFF
TRBV3-1/TRBV3-2	.	TRBJ2-3	TRBD2	TGTGCCAGCAGCCAAGATACACTAGCGGGGAGCACAGATACGCAGTATTTT	CASSQDTLAGSTDTQYF
TRBV24-1	.	TRBJ2-1	.	TGTGCCACCAGTGAAGACCGGGAGTTCACCTACAATGAGCAGTTCTTC	CATSEDREFTYNEQFF
TRBV2	.	TRBJ2-7	TRBD1	TGTGCCAGCAGGATCGGGACAGCCAGATCTACCGAGCAGTACTTC	CASRIGTARSTEQYF
TRBV9	.	TRBJ2-3	TRBD1	TGTGCCAGCAGCGGACGCTCGGGACAGGGGACAGATACGCAGTATTTT	CASSGRSGQGTDTQYF
TRBV4-3	.	TRBJ2-2	.	TGCGCCAGCAGCCAAGATCTTTGGAACACCGGGGAGCTGTTTTTT	CASSQDLWNTGELFF
TRBV5-1	.	TRBJ2-3	.	TGCGCCAGCAGCTTTGAGGGAGCTCGCACAGATACGCAGTATTTT	CASSFEGARTDTQYF
TRBV19	.	TRBJ1-4	TRBD1	TGTGCCAGTAGCAGGGGGCGGTTGGGTGAAAAACTGTTTTTT	CASSRGRLGEKLFF
TRBV5-4	.	TRBJ2-7	TRBD1	TGTGCCAGCAGCCCCGGGACAGGCATTGAGCAGTACTTC	CASSPGTGIEQYF
TRBV2	.	TRBJ2-3	TRBD2	TGTGCCAGCAGTCCCCTAGCGGGAGGCCCCTTCACAGATACGCAGTATTTT	CASSPLAGGPFTDTQYF
TRBV6-2/TRBV6-3	.	TRBJ1-1	.	TGTGCCAGCAGCGACGGATTGGGCAGCAACACTGAAGCTTTCTTT	CASSDGLGSNTEAFF
TRBV7-3	.	TRBJ1-2	.	TGTGCCAGCAGCTTATTGGGCGAATCCAGCGGCTACACCTTC	CASSLLGESSGYTF
TRBV10-3	.	TRBJ1-2	TRBD1	TGTGCCACGAGCCAGGGGGCGCCGGGTAACTATGGCTACACCTTC	CATSQGAPGNYGYTF
TRBV9	.	TRBJ2-7	.	TGTGCCAGCAGCGTAGTTAACGGCGAGCAGTACTTC	CASSVVNGEQYF
TRBV5-6	once	TRBJ2-3	TRBD2	TGTGCCAGCAGTCTCGGGAGCGGGAGTGTTGCAGATACGCAGTATTTT	CASSLGSGSVADTQYF
TRBV30	few	TRBJ1-5	TRBD1	TGTGCCTGGAGACCTACAGGGGGCAGGGATCAGCCCCAGCATTTT	CAWRPTGGRDQPQHF
TRBV9	once	TRBJ1-1	TRBD1	TGTGCCAGCAGCGTAGGGACAGGCTCGAACACTGAAGCTTTCTTT	CASSVGTGSNTEAFF
TRBV29-1	.	TRBJ1-1	.	TGCAGCGTTGCAAGCAACCGGAACACTGAAGCTTTCTTT	CSVASNRNTEAFF
TRBV28	.	TRBJ2-7	TRBD2	TGTGCCAGCAGTCAAGGGCTAGCGGGAGGGCTCTCCTACGAGCAGTACTTC	CASSQGLAGGLSYEQYF